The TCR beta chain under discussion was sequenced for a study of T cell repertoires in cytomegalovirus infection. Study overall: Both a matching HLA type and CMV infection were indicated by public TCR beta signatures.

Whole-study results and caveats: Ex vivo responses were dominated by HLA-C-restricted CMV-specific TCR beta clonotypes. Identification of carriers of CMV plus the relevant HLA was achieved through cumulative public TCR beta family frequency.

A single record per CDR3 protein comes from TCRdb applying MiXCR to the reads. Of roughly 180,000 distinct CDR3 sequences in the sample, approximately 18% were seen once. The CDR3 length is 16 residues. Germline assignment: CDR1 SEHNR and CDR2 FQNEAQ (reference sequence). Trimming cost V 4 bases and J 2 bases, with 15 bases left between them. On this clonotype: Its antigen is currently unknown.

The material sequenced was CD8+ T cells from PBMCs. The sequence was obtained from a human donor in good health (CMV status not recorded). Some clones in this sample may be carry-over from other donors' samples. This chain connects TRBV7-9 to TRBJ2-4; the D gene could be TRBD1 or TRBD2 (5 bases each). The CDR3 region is CASSSGALVSKNIQYF. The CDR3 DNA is TGTGCCAGCAGCTCCGGGGCCCTCGTTTCCAAAAACATTCAGTACTTC.